Shown below are 4 T cell receptor beta chains from a single sample sequenced in a study of CD8 T cells in ankylosing spondylitis. Antigens of these TCRs are unknown. In TCRdb, the 5' RACE reads were re-called with MiXCR into one record per CDR3 protein. The sample has hundreds of thousands of distinct CDR3 sequences, more than 15% seen once. Study results and caveats: Ankylosing spondylitis blood seemed to carry a telltale TCR beta motif made of under ten highly homologous variants.

The sequencing sample was made of blood, either unsorted or a sorted T cell fraction (not recorded which). The receptors shown here come from a male donor with ankylosing spondylitis.

The chain couples TRBV20-1 to TRBJ2-3; D perhaps matches TRBD2 (6 bases). The CDR3 is 14 residues long. Germline loops: CDR1 DFQATT, CDR2 SNEGSKA (reference sequence). V was pared by 5 bases and J by 2 bases, with 14 bases between. The CDR3 loop is CSAGGTSHTDTQYF. CDR3 in DNA: TGCAGTGCTGGCGGGACTTCACACACAGATACGCAGTATTTT.

In this sample, this clonotype turned up a few times. This chain joins TRBV6-2 or TRBV6-3 and TRBJ1-2; no clear D. The length of the CDR3 is 14 residues. V lost 2 bases and J 0 bases, leaving 7 bases between the germline ends. Germline loops: CDR1 MNHEY, CDR2 SVGEGT. For the CDR3, the DNA is TGTGCCAGCAGTTACGGCCAGACTAACTATGGCTACACCTTC. Protein product: CASSYGQTNYGYTF.

This clonotype showed up many times. CDR3 protein: CAISDGFEQYF. CDR3 DNA sequence: TGTGCCATCAGCGACGGTTTTGAGCAGTACTTC. The rearrangement links TRBV10-3 to TRBJ2-7, with D unresolved. The germline CDR1 and CDR2 sequences are ENHRY and SYGVKD. V lost 6 bases to trimming and J lost 7 bases, with 10 bases between them. This CDR3 is 11 amino acids long.

This clonotype has more than one count but fewer than ten. The J gene is TRBJ1-6, the V gene TRBV18; possibly TRBD1 for D (5 bases). The CDR3 totals 16 residues. CDR1 KGHSH and CDR2 LQKENI come from the germline V gene. The V end lost 2 bases, the J end lost 7 bases, and 15 bases lay between the germline ends. CDR3 bases: TGTGCCAGCTCACCAGGGGAGGGGAGGATCAATTCACCCCTCCACTTT. Its protein is CASSPGEGRINSPLHF. The full variable domain, in which reference TRBV18 and TRBJ1-6 provide the parts outside the CDR3, is NAGVMQNPRHLVRRRGQEARLRCSPMKGHSHVYWYRQLPEEGLKFMVYLQKENIIDESGMPKERFSAEFPKEGPSILRIQQVVRGDSAAYFCASSPGEGRINSPLHFGNGTRLTVT.